Shown below are 12 T cell receptor beta chains from a single sample sequenced in a study of HIV-infected patients and healthy controls. TCRdb reprocessed the 5' RACE reads with MiXCR, giving one entry per CDR3 protein. Counted here are around 58,000 distinct CDR3 sequences, about 19% occurring once; the ten biggest clones make up 1.1% to 1.5%. The specimen sequenced was CD4+ T cells from blood. All receptors derive from a human donor in good health.

This clonotype has ten or more counts. This chain uses TRBV19 with TRBJ1-5; 8 bases match TRBD1. V shed 6 bases, J shed 6 bases, and the junction held 7 bases outside the gene matches. The CDR3 spans 14 residues. Germline V gene sequence: CDR1 LNHDA, CDR2 SQIVND (reference sequence). The CDR3 is CASRIGTGGQPQHF. As DNA, the CDR3 is TGTGCCAGTAGAATCGGGACAGGAGGTCAGCCCCAGCATTTT.

The chain employs TRBV7-2 and TRBJ2-3, with a tentative D call TRBD2 (7 bases). The CDR3 spans 15 residues. Germline-derived CDR1 and CDR2 are SGHTA and FQGNSA. V was trimmed by 8 bases and J by 2 bases, leaving 17 bases between them. In nucleotides, the CDR3 is TGTGCCAGCCTTGACTGGGGGGGCGCCACAGATACGCAGTATTTT. Translated, it gives CASLDWGGATDTQYF.

The rearrangement links TRBV10-1 to TRBJ2-7; 7 bases align to TRBD1. CDR1 is WNHNN and CDR2 is SYGVQD in the germline V gene (reference sequence). Losses at the gene ends were 9 bases for V and 3 bases for J; bases not matched to a gene: 11. The CDR3 runs to 14 residues. CDR3 sequence: CASSSTGKFYEQYF. CDR3 DNA sequence: TGCGCCAGTTCCTCGACAGGGAAGTTCTACGAGCAGTACTTC.

This clonotype was counted only a few times. The CDR3 reads CASQTRTSGPYEQYF. CDR3 coding DNA: TGTGCCAGCCAAACCCGGACTAGCGGCCCCTACGAGCAGTACTTC. This chain connects TRBV27 to TRBJ2-7; 10 bases agree with TRBD2. There are 15 residues in the CDR3. From germline, CDR1 is MNHEY and CDR2 SMNVEV (reference sequence). Unmatched junction bases numbered 9, after V lost 8 bases and J lost 2 bases.

This clonotype was picked up a small number of times. The V gene is TRBV29-1, the J gene TRBJ1-4, with D uncertain. V was trimmed by 6 bases and J by 5 bases, leaving 7 bases between them. CDR3 size: 11 residues. The germline V gene encodes CDR1 SQVTM and CDR2 ANQGSEA. The CDR3 region is CSVDQNEKLFF. CDR3 DNA sequence: TGCAGCGTCGACCAAAATGAAAAACTGTTTTTT.

V gene TRBV12-3 or TRBV12-4 combines with J gene TRBJ2-1; weak D call: TRBD2 (7 bases). This CDR3 region has 16 residues. Between the trimmed V and J ends, which lost 7 bases and 0 bases, there was a span of 16 bases. CDR3 residues: CASNPGGAPSYNEQFF. The CDR3 bases are TGTGCCAGCAACCCTGGGGGGGCCCCCTCCTACAATGAGCAGTTCTTC.

The DNA for the CDR3 is TGCAGTTCCCTTCGGGGGAACACTGAAGCTTTCTTT. This gives the protein CSSLRGNTEAFF. V gene TRBV20-1 combines with J gene TRBJ1-1; the D is unclear. Looked up from germline, CDR1 is DFQATT and CDR2 is SNEGSKA (reference sequence). V gave up 8 bases and J gave up 1 base, with 11 bases separating them. The CDR3 consists of 12 residues.

The gene calls are TRBV20-1 and TRBJ2-7; D is ambiguous. The V and J ends lost 6 bases and 0 bases respectively, with 12 bases between them. Germline V gene lookup returns CDR1 DFQATT and CDR2 SNEGSKA (reference sequence). The CDR3 runs 13 residues. The CDR3 here is CSADGVSSYEQYF. The DNA of the CDR3 is TGCAGTGCCGACGGTGTTAGCTCCTACGAGCAGTACTTC.

On this clonotype itself: A much larger clone lies one base from this, so it may be a read error. The rearrangement links TRBV6-2 or TRBV6-3 to TRBJ1-1, with a tentative D call TRBD1 (5 bases). The V gene lost 0 bases and the J gene lost 0 bases, with 14 bases spanning the gap. From germline, CDR1 is MNHEY and CDR2 SVGEGT. This CDR3 spans 17 amino acids. CDR3: CASSYSGAASMNTEAFF. CDR3 coding DNA: TGTGCCAGCAGTTACTCAGGGGCAGCTTCCATGAACACTGAAGCTTTCTTT.

The chain couples TRBV6-1 to TRBJ2-4; D remains unclear. V lost 1 base, J lost 0 bases, and 7 bases lay in between. Germline V gene data show CDR1 as MNHNS and CDR2 as SASEGT. The CDR3 spans 15 residues. CDR3 nucleotide sequence: TGTGCCAGCAGTGAAGGGTACCTAGCCAAAAACATTCAGTACTTC. It yields the protein CASSEGYLAKNIQYF.

The rearrangement joins TRBV9 to TRBJ2-3; a possible D gene is TRBD1 (5 bases). Germline CDR1 reads SGDLS; CDR2 reads YYNGEE. Trimming pared 2 bases from V and 0 bases from J, leaving 13 bases between. The CDR3 totals 16 residues. CDR3 DNA: TGTGCCAGCAGCGTGGGGCCCCGCGTTAGCACAGATACGCAGTATTTT. Amino acids: CASSVGPRVSTDTQYF. Full variable domain (rest looked up from reference TRBV9 and TRBJ2-3): DSGVTQTPKHLITATGQRVTLRCSPRSGDLSVYWYQQSLDQGLQFLIQYYNGEERAKGNILERFSAQQFPDLHSELNLSSLELGDSALYFCASSVGPRVSTDTQYFGPGTRLTVL.

This clonotype was counted at least ten times. The chain employs TRBV5-1 and TRBJ2-2; D remains unclear. The germline gives CDR1 SGHRS, CDR2 YFSETQ. The CDR3 consists of 14 residues. With 0 bases removed from V and 6 bases from J, the gap between germline ends came to 9 bases. The CDR3 loop reads CASSLAWKAGELFF. The CDR3 DNA reads as TGCGCCAGCAGCTTGGCATGGAAGGCCGGGGAGCTGTTTTTT.